The 23 T cell receptor beta chains below were found in one sample sequenced in a study of control samples from healthy donors and cancer patients. Clones were read by immunoSEQ multiplex PCR, and TCRdb kept only the in-frame ones, dropping some. The sample shows around 59,000 clones, more than 85% of them seen only once. Sequencing input: PBMCs. These receptors originate from a man aged 35 to 55 with colorectal cancer.

The rearrangement links TRBV7-9 to TRBJ2-5; D is undetermined. CDR1 and CDR2 (germline): SEHNR, FQNEAQ (reference sequence). With 5 bases removed from V and 5 bases from J, the gap between germline ends came to 6 bases. The CDR3 is made up of 11 amino acids. CDR3 coding DNA: TGTGCCAGCAGCGCGCAGGAGACCCAGTACTTC. Translation: CASSAQETQYF.

The chain is built from TRBV29-1 and TRBJ2-2; D might be TRBD1 (5 bases). Germline-derived CDR1 and CDR2 are SQVTM and ANQGSEA. V lost 6 bases and J 3 bases, leaving 8 bases between the germline ends. The CDR3 totals 12 residues. The CDR3 sequence is CSVTRDTGELFF. The CDR3 DNA reads TGCAGCGTCACCAGGGACACCGGGGAGCTGTTTTTT.

In nucleotides, the CDR3 is TGTGCCAGCAGTTCAGCACTCGCGAACACCGGGGAGCTGTTTTTT. It encodes CASSSALANTGELFF. The rearrangement links TRBV25-1 to TRBJ2-2, with D unclear. CDR1 is MGHDK, CDR2 SYGVNS, per germline. The length of the CDR3 is 15 residues. V was trimmed by 5 bases and J by 0 bases, leaving 10 bases between them.

V usage is TRBV19 and J usage is TRBJ1-5, with D uncertain. V was trimmed by 3 bases and J by 7 bases, leaving 13 bases between them. CDR3 length equals 14 residues. The germline V gene encodes CDR1 LNHDA and CDR2 SQIVND (reference sequence). The CDR3 bases are TGTGCCAGTAGTATCCCCGGGCTTTTCCAGCCCCAGCATTTT. Translated, it gives CASSIPGLFQPQHF. Complete variable domain (other parts from reference TRBV19 and TRBJ1-5): DGGITQSPKYLFRKEGQNVTLSCEQNLNHDAMYWYRQDPGQGLRLIYYSQIVNDFQKGDIAEGYSVSREKKESFPLTVTSAQKNPTAFYLCASSIPGLFQPQHFGDGTRLSIL.

The chain couples TRBV9 to TRBJ2-7, with D possibly TRBD2 on 5 matching bases. V was clipped by 4 bases and J by 1 base, with 9 bases between them. CDR1 and CDR2 from the germline V gene are SGDLS and YYNGEE. The length of the CDR3 is 13 residues. The CDR3 here is CASSKGVSYEQYF. CDR3 DNA: TGTGCCAGCAGCAAGGGAGTGTCCTACGAGCAGTACTTC.

This clone was counted once. The chain employs TRBV11-2 and TRBJ2-7; no clear D gene. The CDR3 spans 12 residues. Per the germline V gene, CDR1 is SGHAT and CDR2 is FQNNGV. Trimming took off 5 bases at V and 2 bases at J, with 7 bases between the two ends. The CDR3 sequence: CASSPGPYEQYF. CDR3 in DNA: TGTGCCAGCAGCCCTGGACCCTACGAGCAGTACTTC.

CDR3: CARSSMSGTRIRESHEAFF. The CDR3 region has the DNA TGTGCCAGAAGCTCCATGAGCGGGACAAGAATACGGGAATCCCACGAAGCTTTCTTT. The gene calls are TRBV5-3 and TRBJ1-1; D possibly corresponds to TRBD1 (6 bases). TRBV5-3 is identified as an open reading frame with a role that is uncertain. CDR3 size: 19 residues. V lost 3 bases to trimming and J lost 8 bases, with 32 bases between them.

This chain joins TRBV7-8 and TRBJ1-5; 7 nucleotides align to TRBD1. There are 13 residues in the CDR3. V shed 8 bases, J shed 7 bases, and the junction held 8 bases outside the gene matches. The V gene's germline CDR1 is SGHVS and CDR2 FQNEAQ. This CDR3 is CASGLTGLQPQHF. For the CDR3, the DNA is TGTGCCAGCGGTCTGACAGGGCTGCAGCCCCAGCATTTT.

This sequence joins TRBV11-3 and TRBJ2-7; 10 bases fit TRBD2. The CDR3 totals 15 residues. Germline V gene sequence: CDR1 SGHNT, CDR2 YENEEA. The J segment lost 5 bases and the V segment lost 5 bases, leaving 9 bases of the junction unmatched. The CDR3 sequence is CASSHGTSEGDEQYF. DNA of the CDR3: TGTGCCAGCAGCCACGGGACTAGCGAGGGTGACGAGCAGTACTTC.

V is TRBV14 and J is TRBJ2-3; 13 bases match TRBD2. CDR3 size: 17 residues. Germline V gene sequence: CDR1 SGHDN, CDR2 FVKESK. The junction had 6 bases not matched to a gene; V was cut back by 1 base and J by 5 bases. The CDR3 sequence: CASSQGRTSGGGDTQYF. The CDR3, as DNA: TGTGCCAGCAGCCAAGGGAGGACTAGCGGGGGAGGAGATACGCAGTATTTT. Full variable domain (outside the CDR3, taken from reference TRBV14 and TRBJ2-3): EAGVTQFPSHSVIEKGQTVTLRCDPISGHDNLYWYRRVMGKEIKFLLHFVKESKQDESGMPNNRFLAERTGGTYSTLKVQPAELEDSGVYFCASSQGRTSGGGDTQYFGPGTRLTVL.

The chain is built from TRBV2 and TRBJ2-3; D possibly corresponds to TRBD2 (5 bases). CDR3 length: 16 amino acids. Trimming took 0 bases from V and 5 from J, leaving 15 bases between them. Germline V lookup: CDR1 SNHLY, CDR2 FYNNEI. CDR3 sequence reads: CASSEAGSLRGDTQYF. The CDR3 DNA follows: TGTGCCAGCAGTGAAGCGGGCTCTTTACGGGGAGATACGCAGTATTTT.

V gene TRBV24-1 combines with J gene TRBJ2-3, with TRBD1 identical over 7 bases. Trimming removed 2 bases from V and 1 base from J; junction bases left unmatched: 2. Germline loops: CDR1 KGHDR, CDR2 SFDVKD. The CDR3 sequence is 15 residues long. As DNA, the CDR3 is TGTGCCACCAGTGATTCAGGGGGTGGCACAGATACGCAGTATTTT. It is translated as CATSDSGGGTDTQYF.

This rearrangement joins TRBV19 to TRBJ1-6, with TRBD1 identical over 9 bases. V gave up 8 bases and J gave up 7 bases; unmatched junction bases: 6. Germline V gene lookup returns CDR1 LNHDA and CDR2 SQIVND (reference sequence). The CDR3 is made up of 14 amino acids. CDR3 nucleotides: TGTGCCAGTGGTGGACAGGGGAGCAATTCACCCCTCCACTTT. Translation: CASGGQGSNSPLHF.

The genes are TRBV6-6 and TRBJ1-1, with D perhaps TRBD1 (6 bases). Trimming took 0 bases from V and 5 from J, leaving 10 bases between them. This CDR3 comprises 14 residues. In germline, CDR1 is MNHNY, CDR2 SVGAGI (reference sequence). In nucleotides, the CDR3 is TGTGCCAGCAGTTACTCTGGGGGGCGGACTGAAGCTTTCTTT. Protein sequence: CASSYSGGRTEAFF.

The genes are TRBV30 and TRBJ1-2; D is ambiguous. The ends were cut back, 4 bases at V and 0 bases at J, with 6 bases in the middle. Germline CDR1 and CDR2: GTSNPN and SVGIG (reference sequence). The CDR3 runs to 12 residues. Here the CDR3 reads CAWTVSNYGYTF. In DNA, the CDR3 is TGTGCCTGGACAGTTTCTAACTATGGCTACACCTTC. Filled out from reference TRBV30 and TRBJ1-2, the complete variable domain reads SQTIHQWPATLVQPVGSPLSLECTVEGTSNPNLYWYRQAAGRGLQLLFYSVGIGQISSEVPQNLSASRPQDRQFILSSKKLLLSDSGFYLCAWTVSNYGYTFGSGTRLTVV.

The J gene is TRBJ2-2, the V gene TRBV15; no definite D call. From germline, CDR1 is LNHNV and CDR2 YYDKDF (reference sequence). The V gene lost 5 bases and the J gene lost 7 bases, with 11 bases spanning the gap. CDR3 length: 13 residues. The CDR3 here is CATSPRSGGELFF. The CDR3 nucleotides are TGTGCCACCAGCCCCCGTTCGGGCGGGGAGCTGTTTTTT. The variable domain in full, completed from reference TRBV15 and TRBJ2-2, reads DAMVIQNPRYQVTQFGKPVTLSCSQTLNHNVMYWYQQKSSQAPKLLFHYYDKDFNNEADTPDNFQSRRPNTSFCFLDIRSPGLGDTAMYLCATSPRSGGELFFGEGSRLTVL.

The chain carries TRBV4-1 and TRBJ1-3, with D tentatively TRBD1 (6 bases). The CDR3 covers 16 residues. From germline, CDR1 is MGHRA and CDR2 YSYEKL. V was shortened by 1 base and J by 2 bases, with 12 bases between the two germline ends. This chain's CDR3 is CASSQVVGGTGNTIYF. The CDR3 DNA sequence: TGCGCCAGCAGCCAAGTCGTCGGGGGCACTGGAAACACCATATATTTT.

V gene TRBV3-1 (or the pseudogene TRBV3-2) combines with J gene TRBJ2-3; D gene uncertain. The CDR3 is made up of 15 amino acids. The germline gives CDR1 LGHDT, CDR2 YNNKEL (reference sequence). V dropped 0 bases and J dropped 2 bases, with 9 bases sitting between them. CDR3 protein: CASSQDRPITDTQYF. The CDR3 DNA reads as TGTGCCAGCAGCCAAGACAGACCTATCACAGATACGCAGTATTTT.

This chain uses TRBV5-1 with TRBJ2-1; 7 bases are a match to TRBD1. With 0 bases clipped from V and 7 bases from J, the junction kept 4 bases outside the gene matches. The germline V gene has CDR1 SGHRS and CDR2 YFSETQ. This CDR3 is 14 amino acids long. The CDR3 sequence: CASSLGTTGNEQFF. CDR3 in DNA: TGCGCCAGCAGCTTGGGTACGACAGGGAATGAGCAGTTCTTC.

The V call is TRBV5-4, the J call TRBJ2-6, with a weak D call TRBD1 (6 bases). The CDR3 spans 17 residues. V dropped 3 bases and J dropped 5 bases, with 18 bases sitting between them. The germline CDR1 and CDR2 sequences are SGHNT and YYREEE (reference sequence). In DNA form, the CDR3 reads TGTGCCAGCAGCTCTGAAACACAGGGTTGGCGGGCCAACGTCCTGACTTTC. This codes for CASSSETQGWRANVLTF.

The chain joins TRBV7-2 to TRBJ2-7; D may be TRBD1 (5 bases). The CDR3 has 14 amino acids. V was trimmed by 5 bases and J by 2 bases, leaving 13 bases between them. The germline V gene encodes CDR1 SGHTA and CDR2 FQGNSA. The CDR3 spells CASSVPTETYEQYF. The DNA for the CDR3 is TGTGCCAGCAGCGTCCCGACAGAGACCTACGAGCAGTACTTC.

The chain links TRBV2 to TRBJ2-1, with TRBD2 matching 12 bases. Per the germline V gene, CDR1 is SNHLY and CDR2 is FYNNEI. The CDR3 is made up of 19 amino acids. V lost 8 bases and J lost 0; bases outside the gene matches: 14. The CDR3, as DNA: TGTGCCAGCCTACTACCCGGGACTAGCGGGCATAGCTCCTACAATGAGCAGTTCTTC. Encoded protein: CASLLPGTSGHSSYNEQFF.

The rearrangement joins TRBV7-2 to TRBJ2-7; 10 bases agree with TRBD2. The CDR3 covers 13 residues. Germline V lookup: CDR1 SGHTA, CDR2 FQGNSA. The junction had 7 bases not matched to a gene; V was cut back by 5 bases and J by 9 bases. This CDR3 is CASSLGLAESQYF. CDR3 in DNA: TGTGCCAGCAGCCTAGGACTAGCGGAGTCGCAGTACTTC.